The rows below give T cell receptor beta chains drawn from one sample of a study of blood T cell repertoires in COVID-19. Profiling relied on immunoSEQ multiplex PCR, and the TCRdb table lists in-frame clones only, not all of them. Here the sample spans tens of thousands of clones, more than 70% being singletons. Material for sequencing was peripheral blood. The receptor set was obtained from a human donor in a cohort sampled during active COVID-19. Each CDR3 is given with its conserved first and last residue. Each record gives: V gene, J gene, CDR3 protein.

V gene: TRBV2
J gene: TRBJ2-5
CDR3 protein: CASSLPGLAGEETQYF

V gene: TRBV19
J gene: TRBJ2-1
CDR3 protein: CASSGSSYNEQFF

V gene: TRBV5-1
J gene: TRBJ2-3
CDR3 protein: CASSFAGLATDTQYF

V gene: TRBV6-1
J gene: TRBJ2-7
CDR3 protein: CASSETAKQYF

V gene: TRBV19
J gene: TRBJ1-5
CDR3 protein: CASSIRDREAGQPQHF

V gene: TRBV19
J gene: TRBJ1-6
CDR3 protein: CASSMVDRQSPLHF

V gene: TRBV4-3
J gene: TRBJ2-2
CDR3 protein: CASSQATFPGELFF

V gene: TRBV2
J gene: TRBJ2-3
CDR3 protein: CASSLSRGSTDTQYF

V gene: TRBV7-8
J gene: TRBJ2-1
CDR3 protein: CASSSAVGSSYNEQFF

V gene: TRBV7-3
J gene: TRBJ2-5
CDR3 protein: CASSPGQGRQTQYF

V gene: TRBV9
J gene: TRBJ1-4
CDR3 protein: CASSSGGRSNEKLFF

V gene: TRBV6-5
J gene: TRBJ2-7
CDR3 protein: CASSNSGHEQYF

V gene: TRBV5-1
J gene: TRBJ2-3
CDR3 protein: CASSGGGRSTDTQYF

V gene: TRBV19
J gene: TRBJ1-2
CDR3 protein: CASKRRRDYGYTF

V gene: TRBV6-5
J gene: TRBJ2-7
CDR3 protein: CASSLLEGHEQYF

V gene: TRBV2
J gene: TRBJ1-5
CDR3 protein: CASSEREGGQPQHF